This paragraph covers one TCR beta chain sequence. In this sample, this clone turned up a few times. Which antigen it targets is not known. Base qualities are not recorded, but no much larger clone differs from it by a single base. The CDR3 has 13 amino acids, counting the end cysteine and phenylalanine. The entry retains the CDR3 DNA only, 39 bases that are in frame from base 1. Trimming removed 2 bases from V and 4 bases from J, leaving 9 bases between the germline ends. CDR1 and CDR2 are read off the germline V gene (reference sequence) as SGHNT and YYREEE. Every bulk PBMC sample had a fixed 350 ng of DNA loaded. TCR beta CDR3 sequences were amplified from genomic DNA using the immunoSEQ TCRb Assay kit according to manufacturer instructions. The KAPA Library Quantification Kit for Illumina platforms was used to quantify the pooled libraries by qPCR. Sequencing of the pooled libraries was done on an Illumina NextSeq 500, with clustering at about 0.6-1.1 pM. Per the original workflow: Analysis of the TCR data relied on immunoSEQ ANALYZER and the R LymphoSeq package. A rearrangement efficiency score was calculated as productive divided by the sum of productive and non-productive CDR3 sequences. Clonality was measured with the Gini coefficient and diversity with the Renyi index at alpha=1, and both measures were compared pairwise between timepoints within each patient. In LymphoSeq, clonal relatedness was computed with an edit distance of 3 and repertoire similarity was computed with the Bhattacharyya coefficient. To classify response, a linear discriminant analysis based on week-3 changes in clonality and diversity was built using the R MASS and caret packages. TCRdb re-hosts the immuneACCESS table, in-frame sequences only. Its copies lack some clones; in the studies checked, an unresolved V gene accounts for under half of them, and the cause for the rest is not known. The V and J calls and the clone size are those of that table, but D and trimming were determined from the DNA. This sample holds 15,000 or so clones; 80% to 95% were observed only once. The top ten clones comprise less than 0.95% of the sample.

This sample is drawn from a study of blood T cell dynamics during melanoma immunotherapy (dated by TCRdb to 2018 to 2021). Context from the whole study: All patients had metastatic melanoma and were given first-line pembrolizumab or nivolumab plus ipilimumab as standard of care in the United Kingdom. Peripheral T cell receptor repertoires of metastatic melanoma patients were profiled before and after one cycle of checkpoint inhibitor therapy to find early correlates of response. A training cohort was formed from consecutive patients, and a further independent group of patients from the same centre was pooled into an external validation set. Results and caveats for the whole study, not just this receptor: Whether the T cell clones behind the repertoire changes were melanoma-specific or instead reflected general immune activation was something the study could not determine. The relatively small sample size was recognized as a factor that could limit how well the results generalize. Patients who later achieved disease control showed a bifurcated PBMC repertoire reorganization at W3, with increased clonality or increased diversity, unlike progressors.

In the paper's terms, the time point label means: week 3, after first cycle of checkpoint inhibitor. Blood was sampled before treatment (T0) and at week 3 (W3), after the first cycle of checkpoint blockade. Except for two patients with rapid clinical progression, response was assessed 12 weeks after the first infusion by RECIST 1.1; disease control meant complete response, partial response or stable disease. Patients were not eligible if they had prior systemic cancer treatment, concomitant immunosuppressant therapy or synchronous other active malignancies. To track both circulating cells and T cell turnover, TCR beta was sequenced from bulk PBMC as well as from plasma cell-free DNA. Lymphoprep and SepMate tubes were used to isolate PBMC from blood, and red cell lysis was then performed. QIAamp DNA Blood Mini kits were used to extract DNA from both PBMC and sorted T cell subsets.

Material: blood, obtained from a patient treated with checkpoint blockade. The chain uses TRBV5-4 and TRBJ1-2, with the D gene not clear enough to name. This TCR came from a human donor with melanoma. The CDR3 loop reads CASSFSRSYGYTF. In nucleotide form, the sequence is TGTGCCAGCAGCTTTTCCAGGAGCTATGGCTACACCTTC.